The rows below give T cell receptor beta chains drawn from one sample of a study of T cell responses to AZD1222 COVID-19 vaccine. Sequencing was performed with immunoSEQ multiplex PCR; in TCRdb, only in-frame clones are kept and a portion is missing. The table lists some 160,000 clones, around 94% of them singletons, with over 0.8% in the top ten. Specimen: peripheral blood, collected on day 0 of AZD1222 vaccination. The source of these receptors is an adult in good health. CDR3s include the opening cysteine and the closing phenylalanine or tryptophan. A D gene is named only where the DNA matches it firmly. Size is stated for part of the rows, as once, few or many counts, or as a class when the clone is expanded.

abundance	v_gene	d_gene	j_gene	CDR3aa	CDR3nt
NA	TRBV10-1	NA	TRBJ1-1	CASSMAGAPAFF	TGCGCCAGCAGTATGGCCGGGGCGCCAGCTTTCTTT
NA	TRBV7-2	NA	TRBJ1-5	CASSIDSNQPQHF	TGTGCCAGCAGCATAGATAGCAATCAGCCCCAGCATTTT
NA	TRBV18	NA	TRBJ2-5	CASSYGIVQETQYF	TGTGCCAGCTCTTACGGCATTGTACAAGAGACCCAGTACTTC
NA	TRBV2	NA	TRBJ2-5	CASAKLRQVQETQYF	TGTGCCAGCGCAAAATTAAGACAGGTCCAAGAGACCCAGTACTTC
NA	TRBV19	NA	TRBJ2-7	CASSIRSAGSYEQYF	TGTGCCAGTAGTATTCGGAGTGCCGGCTCCTACGAGCAGTACTTC
NA	TRBV7-2	NA	TRBJ1-2	CASSVRGVGRDGYTF	TGTGCCAGCAGCGTTCGTGGGGTGGGGAGGGATGGCTACACCTTC
NA	TRBV10-3	TRBD2	TRBJ2-7	CATSGLATQEQYF	TGTGCCACTTCAGGACTAGCGACCCAAGAGCAGTACTTC
NA	TRBV6-5	NA	TRBJ2-3	CASIHGQGFTDTQYF	TGTGCCAGCATACACGGTCAGGGATTCACAGATACGCAGTATTTT
NA	TRBV24-1	NA	TRBJ1-1	CATSDAGSGDPTEAFF	TGTGCCACCAGTGATGCAGGCTCGGGGGACCCCACTGAAGCTTTCTTT
NA	TRBV3-1/TRBV3-2	NA	TRBJ2-7	CASSLSKGQYF	TGTGCCAGCAGCCTAAGTAAGGGGCAGTACTTC
NA	TRBV6-5	NA	TRBJ1-2	CASISRDDYNYGYTF	TGTGCCAGCATTAGCAGAGACGATTATAACTATGGCTACACCTTC
NA	TRBV27	TRBD1	TRBJ2-7	CASSPPGTGMAEQYF	TGTGCCAGCAGTCCGCCCGGGACAGGGATGGCCGAGCAGTACTTC
NA	TRBV5-1	TRBD1	TRBJ1-1	CASSRGRGRDTEAFF	TGCGCCAGCAGCCGGGGTAGGGGGCGGGACACTGAAGCTTTCTTT
NA	TRBV3-1/TRBV3-2	TRBD2	TRBJ2-1	CASSQTSGGNEQFF	TGTGCCAGCAGCCAGACCTCGGGGGGCAATGAGCAGTTCTTC
once	TRBV7-2	NA	TRBJ1-4	CASSLEGGWSEKLFF	TGTGCCAGCAGCTTAGAGGGGGGGTGGAGCGAAAAACTGTTTTTT
NA	TRBV12-5	NA	TRBJ2-5	CASGFGERETQYF	TGTGCTAGTGGTTTCGGTGAGAGAGAGACCCAGTACTTC
NA	TRBV27	NA	TRBJ1-5	CAPHPGRRNQPQHF	TGTGCCCCCCACCCTGGCAGAAGAAATCAGCCCCAGCATTTT
NA	TRBV6-1	NA	TRBJ1-4	CASSDLLADYGEKLFF	TGTGCCAGCAGTGATCTCTTGGCAGACTATGGAGAAAAACTGTTTTTT
NA	TRBV7-2	NA	TRBJ2-4	CASSLVGLRAKNIQYF	TGTGCCAGCAGCTTAGTCGGGCTTCGGGCCAAAAACATTCAGTACTTC
NA	TRBV7-8	NA	TRBJ1-1	CASSSSGSTEAFF	TGTGCCAGCAGCTCATCAGGAAGTACTGAAGCTTTCTTT
NA	TRBV11-3	TRBD1	TRBJ1-2	CASSLGGGPLSTF	TGTGCCAGCAGCTTAGGAGGGGGCCCACTTTCGACCTTC
NA	TRBV3-1/TRBV3-2	NA	TRBJ1-4	CASPKRGTANEKLFF	TGTGCCAGCCCGAAAAGGGGTACGGCTAATGAAAAACTGTTTTTT
NA	TRBV7-3	NA	TRBJ2-2	CASKTAGNAGELFF	TGTGCCAGCAAAACGGCGGGGAATGCCGGGGAGCTGTTTTTT
NA	TRBV5-6	NA	TRBJ2-1	CASSFLGVNEQFF	TGTGCCAGCAGCTTCTTAGGGGTCAATGAGCAGTTCTTC
NA	TRBV28	NA	TRBJ1-1	CASSSSSAGLNTEAFF	TGTGCCAGCAGTTCCTCGTCAGCCGGTCTGAACACTGAAGCTTTCTTT
NA	TRBV13	TRBD1	TRBJ1-5	CASTLFRGQATNQPQHF	TGTGCCAGTACCCTTTTTAGGGGACAGGCCACGAATCAGCCCCAGCATTTT
NA	TRBV18	NA	TRBJ1-1	CASSPPQGMVAFF	TGTGCCAGCTCACCACCCCAGGGAATGGTAGCTTTCTTT
NA	TRBV3-1/TRBV3-2	TRBD2	TRBJ2-2	CASSYGGLPSTGELFF	TGTGCCAGCAGTTACGGGGGACTACCAAGCACCGGGGAGCTGTTTTTT
NA	TRBV28	NA	TRBJ1-1	CVSAVHTEAFF	TGTGTTTCTGCGGTCCACACTGAAGCTTTCTTT
NA	TRBV25-1	NA	TRBJ2-2	CASSGAGSTGELFF	TGTGCCAGCAGTGGAGCGGGCTCCACCGGGGAGCTGTTTTTT
NA	TRBV30	TRBD1	TRBJ1-1	CAWSRQGTEAFF	TGTGCCTGGAGTCGACAGGGGACTGAAGCTTTCTTT
NA	TRBV6-5	NA	TRBJ1-2	CASRAGFRGYTF	TGTGCCAGCAGGGCGGGGTTTCGGGGCTACACCTTC
NA	TRBV6-2/TRBV6-3	TRBD2	TRBJ2-3	CASSYRRGSTDTQYF	TGTGCCAGCAGTTACAGGCGGGGGTCAACAGATACGCAGTATTTT
NA	TRBV5-1	TRBD1	TRBJ2-1	CASSPGTGGLHNEQFF	TGCGCCAGCAGCCCGGGAACAGGGGGCTTGCACAATGAGCAGTTCTTC
NA	TRBV5-1	NA	TRBJ1-4	CASRPGFGRSATNEKLFF	TGCGCCAGCAGACCAGGGTTTGGTAGATCCGCAACTAATGAAAAACTGTTTTTT
NA	TRBV7-8	NA	TRBJ1-1	CASNLVGLIGVTEAFF	TGTGCCAGCAACCTAGTTGGGTTGATCGGTGTCACTGAAGCTTTCTTT
NA	TRBV10-3	NA	TRBJ1-1	CAISESVSPFTEAFF	TGTGCCATCAGTGAGTCCGTCAGCCCCTTCACTGAAGCTTTCTTT
NA	TRBV3-1/TRBV3-2	NA	TRBJ2-7	CASSPLTVSYEQYF	TGTGCCAGCAGCCCTCTGACTGTATCCTACGAGCAGTACTTC
NA	TRBV7-9	TRBD1	TRBJ1-1	CASSPGGVYTEAFF	TGTGCCAGCAGCCCAGGGGGGGTGTACACTGAAGCTTTCTTT
once	TRBV12-3/TRBV12-4	TRBD1	TRBJ2-7	CASSLNRGYEQYF	TGTGCCAGCAGTTTGAACAGGGGCTACGAGCAGTACTTC
NA	TRBV3-1/TRBV3-2	NA	TRBJ1-4	CASTSLSSIREKLFF	TGTGCCAGCACTTCTCTTTCTTCGATTCGTGAAAAACTGTTTTTT
once	TRBV6-2/TRBV6-3	NA	TRBJ2-7	CASSLLGRFSYEQYF	TGTGCCAGCAGCCTATTAGGGCGGTTCTCCTACGAGCAGTACTTC
NA	TRBV7-2	NA	TRBJ2-7	CASSLSYQEGYEQYF	TGTGCCAGCAGCTTATCATATCAGGAGGGCTACGAGCAGTACTTC
NA	TRBV7-9	NA	TRBJ2-7	CASSNFGDNYEQYF	TGTGCCAGCAGCAATTTTGGGGACAACTACGAGCAGTACTTC
once	TRBV6-5	NA	TRBJ1-2	CASSSQGDYGYTF	TGTGCCAGCAGTAGCCAGGGAGACTATGGCTACACCTTC
NA	TRBV20-1	TRBD1	TRBJ2-7	CSARGQAEQYF	TGCAGTGCTAGGGGACAGGCCGAGCAGTACTTC
once	TRBV9	TRBD1	TRBJ2-3	CASSFRDRAGGGTQYF	TGTGCCAGCAGCTTTAGGGACAGGGCCGGAGGGGGGACGCAGTATTTT
NA	TRBV9	NA	TRBJ2-3	CASSVGPTDTQYF	TGTGCCAGCAGCGTGGGCCCCACAGATACGCAGTATTTT
NA	TRBV6-5	NA	TRBJ1-1	CASSRLQGTTEAFF	TGTGCCAGCAGCCGACTACAGGGAACCACTGAAGCTTTCTTT
NA	TRBV9	NA	TRBJ1-1	CASSAQTEPMNTEAFF	TGTGCCAGCAGCGCACAGACAGAACCCATGAACACTGAAGCTTTCTTT
once	TRBV6-2/TRBV6-3	NA	TRBJ1-5	CASSYLDQPQHF	TGTGCCAGCAGTTACCTAGATCAGCCCCAGCATTTT
few	TRBV12-5	NA	TRBJ1-1	CASAPARWQGSNTEAFF	TGTGCTAGTGCTCCCGCCCGGTGGCAGGGAAGCAACACTGAAGCTTTCTTT
NA	TRBV4-1	TRBD2	TRBJ2-5	CASSHGGLAQETQYF	TGCGCCAGCAGCCATGGGGGACTAGCGCAAGAGACCCAGTACTTC
once	TRBV28	NA	TRBJ1-4	CASSWPGHRNEKLFF	TGTGCCAGCAGTTGGCCGGGACACCGCAATGAAAAACTGTTTTTT
NA	TRBV30	TRBD1	TRBJ1-2	CAWSKRTGGSYGYTF	TGTGCCTGGAGTAAACGGACAGGGGGCAGCTATGGCTACACCTTC
once	TRBV6-6	TRBD1	TRBJ2-7	CASSYSDRGPYEQYF	TGTGCCAGCAGTTACTCGGACAGGGGGCCCTACGAGCAGTACTTC
NA	TRBV9	NA	TRBJ1-2	CASSETPRYGYTF	TGTGCCAGCAGCGAGACTCCCCGCTATGGCTACACCTTC
NA	TRBV10-1	TRBD1	TRBJ1-5	CASTPTGGNLQPQHF	TGCGCCAGCACCCCGACAGGGGGCAATCTTCAGCCCCAGCATTTT
once	TRBV7-3	NA	TRBJ1-1	CASSLTGGRAFF	TGTGCCAGCAGCCTGACGGGGGGAAGAGCTTTCTTT